This passage covers 20 T cell receptor beta chains from one sample sequenced in a study of T cell repertoires in cytomegalovirus infection. TCRdb re-analysed the reads in MiXCR, keeping a single row per CDR3 protein. The top ten clones hold under 3% of a sample with around 740,000 distinct CDR3 sequences, about a third of them seen once. The sequenced sample was PBMCs. These receptors were collected from a human donor in good health (CMV status not recorded). Some clones in this sample may be carry-over from other donors' samples.

This clonotype appeared many times. The rearrangement uses TRBV7-2 and TRBJ1-3; D gene ambiguous. Germline loops: CDR1 SGHTA, CDR2 FQGNSA. V lost 5 bases, J lost 1 base, and 12 bases lay in between. There are 15 residues in the CDR3. The CDR3 DNA follows: TGTGCCAGCAGCCTCCAACGGACGTCTGGAAACACCATATATTTT. Encoded protein: CASSLQRTSGNTIYF.

The chain recombines TRBV12-3 or TRBV12-4 with TRBJ2-1; unclear D gene. This CDR3 contains 16 residues. With 3 bases removed from V and 4 bases from J, the gap between germline ends came to 16 bases. DNA for the CDR3: TGTGCCAGCAGTTTGGTGTCGGGCACCCCATACAATGAGCAGTTCTTC. Translation gives CASSLVSGTPYNEQFF.

The V call is TRBV7-2, the J call TRBJ2-1, with 7 bases identical to TRBD2. Germline V gene sequence: CDR1 SGHTA, CDR2 FQGNSA. With 7 bases clipped from V and 2 bases from J, the junction kept 11 bases outside the gene matches. The CDR3 loop spans 16 amino acids. The CDR3 protein is CASTLGGGGPYNEQFF. The CDR3 DNA is TGTGCCAGCACCTTGGGAGGCGGGGGTCCCTACAATGAGCAGTTCTTC. Variable domain in full (rest from reference TRBV7-2 and TRBJ2-1): GAGVSQSPSNKVTEKGKDVELRCDPISGHTALYWYRQSLGQGLEFLIYFQGNSAPDKSGLPSDRFSAERTGGSVSTLTIQRTQQEDSAVYLCASTLGGGGPYNEQFFGPGTRLTVL.

The V and J genes are TRBV6-1 and TRBJ2-7; D is perhaps TRBD1 or TRBD2 (5 bases each). This CDR3 has 15 residues. Trimming shortened V by 6 bases and J by 5 bases, and 20 bases separated the two germline ends. The germline V gene encodes CDR1 MNHNS and CDR2 SASEGT. This chain's CDR3 is CASSHSSGATNEQYF. The CDR3 DNA reads as TGTGCCAGCAGCCATTCTTCCGGGGCCACCAACGAGCAGTACTTC.

This clonotype has a handful of counts. The chain joins TRBV5-1 to TRBJ2-1; 12 bases are shared with TRBD2. In germline, CDR1 is SGHRS, CDR2 YFSETQ. There are 19 residues in the CDR3. Unmatched junction bases numbered 11, after V lost 0 bases and J lost 4 bases. CDR3 protein: CASSLVTPSGGGLYNEQFF. DNA of the CDR3: TGCGCCAGCAGCTTGGTGACGCCTAGCGGGGGGGGACTTTACAATGAGCAGTTCTTC.

The rearrangement uses TRBV6-5 and TRBJ2-1; weak D call: TRBD2 (6 bases). This CDR3 comprises 19 residues. V was trimmed by 0 bases and J by 0 bases, leaving 18 bases between them. The germline gives CDR1 MNHEY, CDR2 SVGAGI. CDR3 sequence reads: CASSYSWRGRVSSYNEQFF. CDR3 in DNA: TGTGCCAGCAGTTACTCGTGGAGGGGTAGAGTTAGCTCCTACAATGAGCAGTTCTTC.

V gene TRBV6-2 or TRBV6-3 combines with J gene TRBJ2-2; D perhaps matches TRBD1 (6 bases). CDR3 length: 15 residues. Germline CDR1 is MNHEY and CDR2 is SVGEGT. The V and J ends lost 6 bases and 0 bases respectively, with 11 bases between them. The CDR3 DNA is TGTGCCAGCAGCCGGACAGTCACGAACACCGGGGAGCTGTTTTTT. Protein: CASSRTVTNTGELFF.

J is TRBJ1-2 and V is TRBV10-3, with 9 positions matching TRBD1. CDR1 is ENHRY, CDR2 SYGVKD, per germline. The V and J ends lost 3 bases and 7 bases, in that order; junction bases with no gene match: 9. CDR3 length equals 15 residues. In DNA form, the CDR3 reads TGTGCCATCAGTGAATCCGGGACAGGGCCCCCTGGCTACACCTTC. Protein sequence: CAISESGTGPPGYTF.

Remarks on this clonotype: No conserved phenylalanine or tryptophan ends this CDR3, so it is likely a read error. The V gene is TRBV6-5, the J gene TRBJ2-1; D may correspond to TRBD1 or TRBD2 (5 bases each). Trimming took off 10 bases at V and 1 base at J, with 17 bases between the two ends. In germline, CDR1 is MNHEY, CDR2 SVGAGI. The CDR3 is 15 residues long. In DNA, the CDR3 is TGTGCCACTACCAAAACGGGGCAATCCTACAATGAGCAGTTCTTA. It is translated as CATTKTGQSYNEQFL.

Notes on this clonotype: A much larger clone sits a single nucleotide away, making a read error possible. The chain is built from TRBV12-3 or TRBV12-4 and TRBJ1-1, with 12 bases aligning to TRBD1. The CDR3 has 18 amino acids. This CDR3 is CASSLPGQGAEVNTAAFF. In DNA, the CDR3 is TGTGCCAGCAGTCTCCCGGGACAGGGGGCCGAAGTGAACACTGCAGCTTTCTTT.

The genes are TRBV19 and TRBJ1-1; 7 bases map to TRBD1. CDR1 LNHDA and CDR2 SQIVND come from the germline V gene (reference sequence). The CDR3 has 16 amino acids. Trimming at V came to 3 bases and at J to 1 base, leaving 8 bases not matched to a gene. CDR3 sequence (DNA): TGTGCCAGTAGTATTCGACAGGGAATCGGGAACACTGAAGCTTTCTTT. It encodes CASSIRQGIGNTEAFF.

The chain links TRBV7-3 to TRBJ1-2; no definite D call. The CDR3 totals 14 residues. Trimming shortened V by 0 bases and J by 4 bases, and 9 bases separated the two germline ends. The germline V gene has CDR1 SGHTA and CDR2 FQGTGA. CDR3 sequence (DNA): TGTGCCAGCAGCTTAACAAGGGAGGGCTATGGCTACACCTTC. As protein: CASSLTREGYGYTF.

The V gene is TRBV23-1, the J gene TRBJ2-7; the D is unclear. TRBV23-1 is sorted into the ORF group, with uncertain function. V was cut by 2 bases and J by 3 bases, with 11 bases left in between. The CDR3 totals 14 residues. CDR3: CASSQVTHNYEQYF. The CDR3 bases are TGCGCCAGCAGTCAAGTTACCCATAACTACGAGCAGTACTTC.

There are a few counts of this clonotype. The CDR3 nucleotides are TGCGCCAGCAGTTCCCTAGCGGGGGGAACCTACAATGAGCAGTTCTTC. Translating gives CASSSLAGGTYNEQFF. The chain carries TRBV5-1 and TRBJ2-1, with 11 bases matching TRBD2. Losses at the gene ends were 5 bases for V and 2 bases for J; bases not matched to a gene: 6. Germline lookup yields CDR1 SGHRS and CDR2 YFSETQ. The CDR3 is made up of 16 amino acids.

This chain links TRBV12-3 or TRBV12-4 with TRBJ1-5; the D gene is possibly TRBD1 (6 bases). There are 16 residues in the CDR3. Trimming shortened V by 2 bases and J by 1 base, and 12 bases separated the two germline ends. This CDR3 is CASSLWGAGSNQPQHF. Written as DNA, the CDR3 is TGTGCCAGCAGTTTATGGGGGGCGGGAAGCAATCAGCCCCAGCATTTT.

This chain connects TRBV20-1 to TRBJ2-3, with D perhaps TRBD2 (6 bases). The CDR3 is made up of 15 amino acids. Germline CDR1 DFQATT, CDR2 SNEGSKA (reference sequence). V shed 4 bases and J shed 2 bases, with 16 bases lying between them. Here the CDR3 DNA reads TGCAGTGCTACCCTTCCGGGACTCAACACAGATACGCAGTATTTT. It translates to CSATLPGLNTDTQYF.

The chain combines TRBV28 with TRBJ2-6, with D unclear. Germline V gene lookup returns CDR1 MDHEN and CDR2 SYDVKM. The CDR3 is 17 amino acids. With 5 bases removed from V and 0 bases from J, the gap between germline ends came to 14 bases. CDR3 residues: CASSPGGITSGANVLTF. CDR3 nucleotides: TGTGCCAGCAGTCCGGGTGGGATCACCTCTGGGGCCAACGTCCTGACTTTC.

The rearrangement uses TRBV28 and TRBJ1-4; D may be TRBD1 (5 bases). CDR3 length equals 13 residues. The V gene lost 3 bases and the J gene lost 8 bases, with 10 bases spanning the gap. Per germline, CDR1 MDHEN and CDR2 SYDVKM. The CDR3 region has the DNA TGTGCCAGCAGTTTCCAGGGACGGGAAAAACTGTTTTTT. Translated, it gives CASSFQGREKLFF. Full variable domain (outside the CDR3, taken from reference TRBV28 and TRBJ1-4): DVKVTQSSRYLVKRTGEKVFLECVQDMDHENMFWYRQDPGLGLRLIYFSYDVKMKEKGDIPEGYSVSREKKERFSLILESASTNQTSMYLCASSFQGREKLFFGSGTQLSVL.

This clonotype turned up a few times. This chain connects TRBV19 to TRBJ1-1; the D gene is possibly TRBD1 (6 bases). V was shortened by 3 bases and J by 8 bases, with 10 bases between the two germline ends. CDR1 LNHDA and CDR2 SQIVND come from the germline V gene (reference sequence). The CDR3 contains 12 residues. The DNA of the CDR3 is TGTGCCAGTAGTATCGGGACAACGGAAGCTTTCTTT. Its translation is CASSIGTTEAFF.

This clonotype was detected once. The chain joins TRBV19 to TRBJ2-2; TRBD2 agrees at 7 bases. The CDR3 is 16 amino acids. With 2 bases clipped from V and 2 bases from J, the junction kept 5 bases outside the gene matches. Germline CDR1 LNHDA, CDR2 SQIVND (reference sequence). CDR3 residues: CASSILGGINTGELFF. CDR3 DNA sequence: TGTGCCAGTAGTATACTCGGGGGGATAAACACCGGGGAGCTGTTTTTT.